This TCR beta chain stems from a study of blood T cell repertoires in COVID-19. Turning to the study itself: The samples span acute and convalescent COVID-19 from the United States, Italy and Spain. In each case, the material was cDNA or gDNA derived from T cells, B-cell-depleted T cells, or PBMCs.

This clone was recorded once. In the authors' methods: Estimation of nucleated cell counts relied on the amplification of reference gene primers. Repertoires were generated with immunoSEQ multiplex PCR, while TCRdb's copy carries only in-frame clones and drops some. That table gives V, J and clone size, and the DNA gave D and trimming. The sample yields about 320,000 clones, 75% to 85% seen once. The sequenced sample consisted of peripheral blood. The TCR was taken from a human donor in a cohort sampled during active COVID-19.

The CDR3 loop is CASSVSSQAINSPLHF. DNA of the CDR3: TGTGCCAGCAGTGTATCCTCCCAAGCGATTAATTCACCCCTCCACTTT. The gene calls are TRBV28 and TRBJ1-6, with D unresolved. Germline CDR1 MDHEN, CDR2 SYDVKM. The V end lost 5 bases, the J end lost 6 bases, and 17 bases lay between the germline ends. CDR3 size: 16 residues.